This TCR beta chain was captured by sequencing in a study of blood T cell repertoires in COVID-19. Study as a whole: In each case, the material was cDNA or gDNA derived from T cells, B-cell-depleted T cells, or PBMCs.

Original handling: Reference gene primer amplification gave estimated nucleated cell counts. TCRdb's table, derived via immunoSEQ multiplex PCR, lists solely in-frame clones and lacks some. The V and J calls and the clone size are those of that table, but D and trimming were determined from the DNA. The sample contains about 400,000 clones, approximately 86% of which appear only once. V gave up 0 bases and J gave up 6 bases, with 11 bases separating them. From germline, CDR1 is LGHNA and CDR2 YNFKEQ. The length of the CDR3 is 14 residues. The V call is TRBV4-2, the J call TRBJ1-2, with unresolved D. The origin of this receptor is a woman in her fifties or sixties with COVID-19, enrolled during active disease. Sequencing was performed on peripheral blood. DNA of the CDR3: TGTGCCAGCAGCCAAGATTGGGCAGGTAATGGCTACACCTTC. It encodes CASSQDWAGNGYTF.